The 10 T cell receptor beta chains in this list originate from one sample, sequenced in a study of patients and donors after allogeneic stem cell transplantation. From the RT-PCR reads, TCRdb called clonotypes with MiXCR, one entry per CDR3 protein. The repertoire holds 7,000 to 9,000 distinct CDR3 sequences, with under 14% as singletons. Material: blood, either unsorted or a sorted T cell fraction (not recorded which). The receptors derive from a human donor who was either an allogeneic HSCT recipient or a stem cell or donor lymphocyte infusion donor (not recorded which). It is not recorded whose cells these are; they may come from a transplant donor.

The rearrangement joins TRBV4-1 to TRBJ2-7, with 7 bases matching TRBD1. Germline-derived CDR1 and CDR2 are MGHRA and YSYEKL. V trimming: 4 bases; J trimming: 5 bases; junction bases outside the gene matches: 5. The CDR3 runs to 13 residues. The CDR3 DNA reads as TGCGCCAGCAGCCCATTGACAGGGAACGAGCAGTACTTC. This sequence encodes CASSPLTGNEQYF.

This clonotype was found a few times. This rearrangement joins TRBV30 to TRBJ1-1; D gene uncertain. The CDR3 has 13 amino acids. V lost 0 bases to trimming and J lost 12 bases, with 17 bases between them. Germline V gene data show CDR1 as GTSNPN and CDR2 as SVGIG (reference sequence). CDR3 nucleotides: TGTGCCTGGAGTGTAGCCCCCTCTTCCCCCCCTTTCTTT. Protein product: CAWSVAPSSPPFF.

This clonotype was observed many times. The chain recombines TRBV20-1 with TRBJ1-6; 9 bases line up with TRBD1. Germline loops: CDR1 DFQATT, CDR2 SNEGSKA (reference sequence). This CDR3 contains 12 residues. The ends lost 6 bases at V and 9 bases at J; junction bases unmatched: 3. CDR3 in amino acids: CSARDRASPLHF. The CDR3 DNA follows: TGCAGTGCCCGGGACAGGGCTTCACCCCTCCACTTT.

This clonotype was counted many times. J is TRBJ2-4 and V is TRBV11-2, with D hard to call. The ends were cut back, 2 bases at V and 5 bases at J, with 4 bases in the middle. In germline, CDR1 is SGHAT, CDR2 FQNNGV. The CDR3 has 12 amino acids. This chain's CDR3 is CASSLRENIQYF. CDR3 sequence (DNA): TGTGCCAGCAGCTTACGGGAAAACATTCAGTACTTC.

Ten or more counts support this clonotype. The gene calls are TRBV29-1 and TRBJ1-1; D unresolved. This CDR3 is 12 amino acids long. The V gene's germline CDR1 is SQVTM and CDR2 ANQGSEA. The V end was cut by 1 base, the J end by 1 base, with 4 bases between. The CDR3 spells CSVEAENTEAFF. As DNA, the CDR3 is TGCAGCGTTGAAGCGGAGAACACTGAAGCTTTCTTT. The full variable domain, completed using reference TRBV29-1 and TRBJ1-1, is SAVISQKPSRDICQRGTSLTIQCQVDSQVTMMFWYRQQPGQSLTLIATANQGSEATYESGFVIDKFPISRPNLTFSTLTVSNMSPEDSSIYLCSVEAENTEAFFGQGTRLTVV.

This clonotype has a handful of counts. The CDR3 protein is CASSRTGANVLTF. The CDR3 nucleotides are TGTGCCAGCAGCCGGACTGGGGCCAACGTCCTGACTTTC. The genes are TRBV3-1 and TRBJ2-6; D gene ambiguous. Trimming took 4 bases from V and 2 from J, leaving 3 bases between them. The CDR3 runs 13 residues. In germline, CDR1 is LGHDT, CDR2 YNNKEL (reference sequence).

This clonotype was counted many times. The gene calls are TRBV7-2 and TRBJ1-5; D is possibly TRBD1 (5 bases). The CDR3 is 13 residues long. The V gene's germline CDR1 is SGHTA and CDR2 FQGNSA. V was trimmed by 4 bases and J by 4 bases, leaving 8 bases between them. The CDR3 reads CASSSGPNQPQHF. CDR3 DNA: TGTGCCAGCAGCTCGGGACCGAATCAGCCCCAGCATTTT.

This clonotype was seen ten or more times. V usage is TRBV7-2 and J usage is TRBJ1-2, with D perhaps TRBD1 (5 bases). Between the trimmed V and J ends, which lost 5 bases and 7 bases, there was a span of 23 bases. This CDR3 has 16 residues. Germline CDR1 reads SGHTA; CDR2 reads FQGNSA. The CDR3 loop is CASSTRGGREVSGYTF. The CDR3 region has the DNA TGTGCCAGCAGCACACGAGGCGGCAGGGAGGTGTCTGGCTACACCTTC.

This clonotype has at least ten counts. A read error may produce the germline difference seen at one junction end. The rearrangement uses TRBV5-1 and TRBJ1-1; D unclear. CDR3 size: 14 residues. Looked up from germline, CDR1 is SGHRS and CDR2 is YFSETQ. CDR3 loop: CASSLGRERTGAFF. The CDR3 DNA is TGCGCCAGCAGCTTGGGGAGGGAACGAACTGGAGCTTTCTTT.

This rearrangement joins TRBV29-1 to TRBJ2-7; weak D call: TRBD1 (5 bases). Germline V gene data show CDR1 as SQVTM and CDR2 as ANQGSEA. The germline V and J ends were trimmed by 3 bases and 3 bases, with 9 bases remaining between them. CDR3 length: 12 residues. In DNA form, the CDR3 reads TGCAGCGTTGAGAACAGGTTCTACGAGCAGTACTTC. It translates to CSVENRFYEQYF.